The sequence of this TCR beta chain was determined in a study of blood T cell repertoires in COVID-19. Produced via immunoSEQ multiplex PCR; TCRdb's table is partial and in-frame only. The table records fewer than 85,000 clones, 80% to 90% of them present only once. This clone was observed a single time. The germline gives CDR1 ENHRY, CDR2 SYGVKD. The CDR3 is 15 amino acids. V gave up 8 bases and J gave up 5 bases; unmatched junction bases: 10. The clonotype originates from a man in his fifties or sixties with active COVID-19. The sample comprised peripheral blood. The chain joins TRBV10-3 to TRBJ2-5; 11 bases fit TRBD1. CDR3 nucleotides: TGTGCCATCCGAGAGGACAGGGGGCAGAGGGAGACCCAGTACTTC. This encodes CAIREDRGQRETQYF.